This T cell receptor (beta chain) was recorded in a study of T cell responses to AZD1222 COVID-19 vaccine. Germline CDR1 LNHDA, CDR2 SQIVND (reference sequence). Trimming pared 5 bases from V and 5 bases from J, leaving 27 bases between. The CDR3 is 19 amino acids. Repertoires were generated with immunoSEQ multiplex PCR, while TCRdb's copy carries only in-frame clones and drops some. The table lists fewer than 200,000 clones, just over 90% of them singletons. The V call is TRBV19, the J call TRBJ1-4, with a tentative D call TRBD1 (5 bases). The material was peripheral blood, obtained 28 days after the second dose of the MenACWY control vaccine. The sequence derives from an adult who received the MenACWY meningococcal vaccine as a control. CDR3 loop: CASSRVGGTYGPLNEKLFF. The CDR3 DNA follows: TGTGCCAGTAGTCGGGTCGGAGGGACCTATGGCCCGCTAAATGAAAAACTGTTTTTT.